A selection of T cell receptor beta chains follows, all from one sample in a study of blood T cell repertoires in COVID-19. Profiled with immunoSEQ multiplex PCR; TCRdb holds only in-frame clones, not every one. The table shows 210,000 or so clones, with 70% to 90% occurring only once. What was sequenced was peripheral blood. All receptors derive from a woman between 18 and 29 years old who had recovered from COVID-19. The CDR3 runs from the conserved cysteine through the conserved F or W. The order of the fields is clone size, J gene, D gene, V gene, CDR3 protein, CDR3 DNA. D genes are given only for firm matches. The size entry is marked missing in some rows and otherwise reads once, few, many or a size class.

clone_size: -; j_call: TRBJ2-2; d_call: -; v_call: TRBV3-1/TRBV3-2; cdr3_aa: CASSQVSNTGELFF; cdr3_nt: TGTGCCAGCAGCCAAGTCTCCAACACCGGGGAGCTGTTTTTT
clone_size: -; j_call: TRBJ1-1; d_call: TRBD1; v_call: TRBV28; cdr3_aa: CASLPLGTVGEGAFF; cdr3_nt: TGTGCCAGCCTCCCGCTGGGGACAGTGGGTGAGGGAGCTTTCTTT
clone_size: -; j_call: TRBJ2-7; d_call: TRBD1; v_call: TRBV6-5; cdr3_aa: CASRGTGGDEQYF; cdr3_nt: TGTGCCAGCAGGGGGACAGGGGGTGACGAGCAGTACTTC
clone_size: -; j_call: TRBJ2-1; d_call: TRBD1; v_call: TRBV27; cdr3_aa: CASSLWTGGSYNEQFF; cdr3_nt: TGTGCCAGCAGTTTATGGACAGGGGGATCCTACAATGAGCAGTTCTTC
clone_size: -; j_call: TRBJ2-2; d_call: -; v_call: TRBV7-2; cdr3_aa: CASKLGEGELFF; cdr3_nt: TGTGCCAGCAAGTTAGGAGAGGGGGAGCTGTTTTTT
clone_size: -; j_call: TRBJ2-7; d_call: TRBD1; v_call: TRBV5-4; cdr3_aa: CASGGSTGELGEQYF; cdr3_nt: TGTGCCAGCGGCGGAAGCACAGGGGAATTAGGCGAGCAGTACTTC
clone_size: -; j_call: TRBJ2-5; d_call: -; v_call: TRBV7-2; cdr3_aa: CASSLDSLADRDF; cdr3_nt: TGTGCCAGCAGCTTGGATTCTCTAGCTGATAGAGACTTC
clone_size: -; j_call: TRBJ2-2; d_call: TRBD1; v_call: TRBV9; cdr3_aa: CASSLRTGHTTYDTGELFF; cdr3_nt: TGTGCCAGCAGCTTACGGACAGGGCACACCACATATGACACCGGGGAGCTGTTTTTT
clone_size: -; j_call: TRBJ2-1; d_call: -; v_call: TRBV5-4; cdr3_aa: CASSLGGYLDEQFF; cdr3_nt: TGTGCCAGCAGCCTGGGGGGCTACCTCGATGAGCAGTTCTTC
clone_size: -; j_call: TRBJ2-1; d_call: TRBD2; v_call: TRBV13; cdr3_aa: CASSFGGSYNEQFF; cdr3_nt: TGTGCCAGCAGCTTCGGGGGGTCCTACAATGAGCAGTTCTTC
clone_size: -; j_call: TRBJ2-7; d_call: -; v_call: TRBV20-1; cdr3_aa: CSASGTGPSYEQYF; cdr3_nt: TGCAGTGCTAGTGGTACAGGGCCCTCCTACGAGCAGTACTTC
clone_size: -; j_call: TRBJ2-1; d_call: TRBD2; v_call: TRBV28; cdr3_aa: CASKSGLAGGPSYNEQFF; cdr3_nt: TGTGCCAGCAAATCGGGACTAGCGGGAGGGCCCTCCTACAATGAGCAGTTCTTC
clone_size: -; j_call: TRBJ2-5; d_call: TRBD2; v_call: TRBV18; cdr3_aa: CASSPWTSVETQYF; cdr3_nt: TGTGCCAGCTCACCCTGGACTAGCGTGGAGACCCAGTACTTC
clone_size: -; j_call: TRBJ1-2; d_call: -; v_call: TRBV5-1; cdr3_aa: CASSLVPGTPDGYTF; cdr3_nt: TGCGCCAGCAGCTTGGTGCCCGGGACACCTGATGGCTACACCTTC
clone_size: few; j_call: TRBJ2-7; d_call: -; v_call: TRBV15; cdr3_aa: CATSRDGGRQYF; cdr3_nt: TGTGCCACCAGCAGAGATGGAGGGAGGCAGTACTTC
clone_size: few; j_call: TRBJ2-1; d_call: -; v_call: TRBV5-4; cdr3_aa: CASSPQGNEQFF; cdr3_nt: TGTGCCAGCAGCCCACAGGGCAATGAGCAGTTCTTC
clone_size: -; j_call: TRBJ2-2; d_call: -; v_call: TRBV7-9; cdr3_aa: CASSLVPWTGNTGELFF; cdr3_nt: TGTGCCAGCAGCTTAGTACCGTGGACTGGGAACACCGGGGAGCTGTTTTTT
clone_size: -; j_call: TRBJ1-2; d_call: TRBD1; v_call: TRBV4-3; cdr3_aa: CASSQWGQGNYGYTF; cdr3_nt: TGCGCCAGCAGCCAGTGGGGACAGGGAAACTATGGCTACACCTTC
clone_size: -; j_call: TRBJ2-3; d_call: -; v_call: TRBV5-1; cdr3_aa: CASSASRGNRAPRGADTQYF; cdr3_nt: TGCGCCAGCAGCGCCTCCCGGGGTAACCGGGCCCCCAGGGGTGCAGATACGCAGTATTTT
clone_size: -; j_call: TRBJ1-2; d_call: -; v_call: TRBV6-5; cdr3_aa: CASSYSGQTARGGYTF; cdr3_nt: TGTGCCAGCAGTTACTCCGGGCAGACAGCTCGAGGAGGCTACACCTTC
clone_size: -; j_call: TRBJ2-3; d_call: -; v_call: TRBV21-1; cdr3_aa: CASSTRDRITDTQYF; cdr3_nt: TGTGCCAGCAGCACCCGGGACAGGATCACAGATACGCAGTATTTT
clone_size: -; j_call: TRBJ1-2; d_call: -; v_call: TRBV9; cdr3_aa: CASSAQDNYGYTF; cdr3_nt: TGTGCCAGCAGCGCCCAGGATAACTATGGCTACACCTTC
clone_size: once; j_call: TRBJ2-1; d_call: TRBD1; v_call: TRBV4-3; cdr3_aa: CASSQGQGIEQFF; cdr3_nt: TGCGCCAGCAGCCAAGGACAGGGGATTGAGCAGTTCTTC
clone_size: -; j_call: TRBJ2-7; d_call: TRBD2; v_call: TRBV5-6; cdr3_aa: CASSAGRGFYEQYF; cdr3_nt: TGTGCCAGCAGCGCGGGGAGGGGCTTCTACGAGCAGTACTTC